These 16 T cell receptor beta chains came from one sample sequenced in a study of T cell repertoires in cytomegalovirus infection. TCRdb reanalysed the reads using MiXCR and keeps one entry per CDR3 protein. The repertoire holds 750,000 to 900,000 distinct CDR3 sequences, with almost 30% as singletons. No antigens are known for them. The sample in question was cultured CD8+ T cells from PBMCs, obtained from culture after CMV antigen stimulation. These receptors came from a human donor in good health (CMV status not recorded). Some clones in this sample may be carry-over from other donors' samples.

J is TRBJ2-3 and V is TRBV5-6; D gene uncertain. Looked up from germline, CDR1 is SGHDT and CDR2 is YYEEEE. There are 13 residues in the CDR3. V lost 1 base, J lost 5 bases, and 8 bases lay in between. The CDR3 DNA follows: TGTGCCAGCAGCTTGAGCCCCAAAGATACGCAGTATTTT. Amino acids: CASSLSPKDTQYF.

The chain recombines TRBV6-1 with TRBJ1-1, with D unclear. CDR3 size: 18 residues. The germline gives CDR1 MNHNS, CDR2 SASEGT. V lost 6 bases and J 0 bases, leaving 23 bases between the germline ends. This chain's CDR3 is CASSLYPGSKEVNTEAFF. Written as DNA, the CDR3 is TGTGCCAGCAGCCTATATCCGGGATCTAAGGAAGTGAACACTGAAGCTTTCTTT.

The V call is TRBV4-2, the J call TRBJ1-2; weak D call: TRBD1 (5 bases). Germline lookup yields CDR1 LGHNA and CDR2 YNFKEQ. The CDR3 is 12 residues long. The germline V and J ends were trimmed by 0 bases and 7 bases, with 6 bases remaining between them. CDR3 region: CASSQEGAGYTF. The CDR3 DNA reads TGTGCCAGCAGCCAAGAAGGGGCTGGCTACACCTTC.

V and J are TRBV19 and TRBJ1-5, with D maybe TRBD1 (6 bases). V lost 8 bases to trimming and J lost 2 bases, with 13 bases between them. The CDR3 length is 14 residues. Germline CDR1 LNHDA, CDR2 SQIVND (reference sequence). The CDR3 DNA reads TGTGCCAGTTATCAGGGGATTGGCAATCAGCCCCAGCATTTT. It specifies CASYQGIGNQPQHF.

This clonotype was counted once. The V gene is TRBV6-8, the J gene TRBJ2-2; the D is unclear. This CDR3 has 15 amino acids. CDR1 is MNHGY and CDR2 is SAAAGT in the germline V gene. V gave up 5 bases and J gave up 1 base, with 11 bases separating them. This CDR3 reads CASSIVELNTGELFF. The DNA of the CDR3 is TGTGCCAGCAGTATCGTGGAGCTGAACACCGGGGAGCTGTTTTTT.

This clonotype was counted only a few times. CDR3 amino acids: CASSLDSGHINGYTF. The CDR3 bases are TGCGCCAGCAGCTTGGACTCTGGACATATAAATGGCTACACCTTC. The chain carries TRBV5-1 and TRBJ1-2; possible D gene TRBD1, 5 bases. This CDR3 region has 15 residues. Germline V gene sequence: CDR1 SGHRS, CDR2 YFSETQ. Trimming shortened V by 0 bases and J by 6 bases, and 15 bases separated the two germline ends.

This clonotype was counted between two and nine times. This sequence joins TRBV9 and TRBJ2-5; D is possibly TRBD2 (6 bases). The CDR3 length is 13 residues. V was cut by 2 bases and J by 6 bases, with 11 bases left in between. Looked up from germline, CDR1 is SGDLS and CDR2 is YYNGEE. The CDR3: CASSVEGRKTQYF. As DNA, the CDR3 is TGTGCCAGCAGCGTCGAGGGGAGGAAGACCCAGTACTTC.

V usage is TRBV12-3 or TRBV12-4 and J usage is TRBJ2-1, with D perhaps TRBD2 (5 bases). The CDR3 is made up of 14 amino acids. Deletions cut 7 bases from V and 3 bases from J, with 13 bases between. CDR3 sequence: CASTFPGDYNEQFF. The DNA of the CDR3 is TGTGCCAGCACTTTCCCCGGGGACTACAATGAGCAGTTCTTC.

The sample holds a few counts of this clonotype. The gene calls are TRBV7-6 and TRBJ2-7, with D uncertain. V gave up 0 bases and J gave up 6 bases, with 9 bases separating them. This CDR3 is 13 amino acids long. Germline CDR1 and CDR2: SGHVS and FNYEAQ. The CDR3 reads CASSLALWAEQYF. DNA of the CDR3: TGTGCCAGCAGCTTAGCGCTTTGGGCCGAGCAGTACTTC.

This clonotype has only a few counts. This sequence joins TRBV29-1 and TRBJ1-4; possibly TRBD1 for D (6 bases). Trimming took 4 bases from V and 8 from J, leaving 11 bases between them. The germline V gene encodes CDR1 SQVTM and CDR2 ANQGSEA. The CDR3 loop spans 12 amino acids. CDR3 in DNA: TGCAGCGTTGTTGGGGGGCACGAAAAACTGTTTTTT. As protein: CSVVGGHEKLFF.

The rearrangement joins TRBV7-9 to TRBJ2-2; TRBD1 aligns across 8 bases. The CDR3 is made up of 14 amino acids. Germline lookup yields CDR1 SEHNR and CDR2 FQNEAQ (reference sequence). V trimming: 4 bases; J trimming: 6 bases; junction bases outside the gene matches: 4. This chain's CDR3 is CASSYRQGSGELFF. The CDR3 DNA reads as TGTGCCAGCAGCTATCGACAGGGGTCCGGGGAGCTGTTTTTT. The full variable domain, with the rest looked up from reference TRBV7-9 and TRBJ2-2, is DTGVSQNPRHKITKRGQNVTFRCDPISEHNRLYWYRQTLGQGPEFLTYFQNEAQLEKSRLLSDRFSAERPKGSFSTLEIQRTEQGDSAMYLCASSYRQGSGELFFGEGSRLTVL.

The chain employs TRBV12-5 and TRBJ1-2, with a tentative D call TRBD1 (5 bases). The CDR3 contains 14 residues. The V end lost 1 base, the J end lost 4 bases, and 10 bases lay between the germline ends. Germline CDR1 is LGHNT and CDR2 is FRNRAP. The CDR3 loop is CASGLGDGFYGYTF. CDR3 sequence (DNA): TGTGCTAGTGGTTTGGGGGACGGATTCTATGGCTACACCTTC.

The chain uses TRBV10-3 and TRBJ1-6; D remains unclear. V was shortened by 5 bases and J by 0 bases, with 11 bases between the two germline ends. There are 16 residues in the CDR3. CDR1 ENHRY and CDR2 SYGVKD come from the germline V gene. CDR3 nucleotides: TGTGCCATCAGTAACTCACAGAGCTCCTATAATTCACCCCTCCACTTT. This gives the protein CAISNSQSSYNSPLHF.

The chain links TRBV12-3 or TRBV12-4 to TRBJ1-3, with unresolved D. The CDR3 contains 14 residues. Trimming shortened V by 7 bases and J by 2 bases, and 12 bases separated the two germline ends. DNA of the CDR3: TGTGCCAGCACCGACCTTTATACTGGAAACACCATATATTTT. This translates into CASTDLYTGNTIYF.

This clonotype was seen a few times. The chain recombines TRBV7-8 with TRBJ2-5; 8 bases map to TRBD2. Germline CDR1 SGHVS, CDR2 FQNEAQ. The CDR3 runs 16 residues. Trimming cost V 1 base and J 1 base; bases outside gene matches: 5. CDR3 in DNA: TGTGCCAGCAGCTTAGAACGACTAGCGCCCCAAGAGACCCAGTACTTC. Translating it yields CASSLERLAPQETQYF.

This chain links TRBV10-3 with TRBJ2-6; perhaps TRBD2 as D (6 bases). Trimming left V 2 bases short and J 0 bases short, with 11 bases between. Germline CDR1 ENHRY, CDR2 SYGVKD. The CDR3 is made up of 17 amino acids. This CDR3 reads CAISEREVHSGANVLTF. DNA for the CDR3: TGTGCCATCAGTGAGAGGGAGGTCCACTCTGGGGCCAACGTCCTGACTTTC.